The clone carrying this T cell receptor (delta chain) was detected only a few times. As yet, its antigen is unknown. Germline V lookup: CDR1 TSWWSYY, CDR2 QGS. The ends lost 8 bases at V and 0 bases at J; junction bases unmatched: 19. The CDR3 is made up of 19 amino acids. This entry comes from a study of Vδ1+ human thymocytes. The study's findings and limits: Despite high sort purity, about 20% of thymic T cell receptor delta sequences were Vdelta2. TRD repertoires were essentially private, unlike widely shared TRG clonotypes. Thymic TRG and TRD repertoires appeared highly polyclonal.

Extracted RNA was reverse transcribed into cDNA. CDR3 amplicons came from multiplex PCR with pooled V-gene forward and constant-region reverse primers. TCRdb re-analyzed the multiplex PCR reads via CATT. Seen here are over 65,000 delta-chain clones, around 32% observed once, and the top ten hold around 0.3%. The J gene is TRDJ1, the V gene TRDV1; 9 bases align to TRDD3. The TCR sequence derives from a boy younger than two who had congenital heart surgery. What was sequenced was Vdelta1+ gamma-delta thymocytes from the thymus. As for subset: FACS-sorted CD3+ TCRalphabeta- TCRVdelta1+ TCRVdelta2- thymocytes. The CDR3 protein is CALTAFLAGGFPYTDKLIF. The CDR3, as DNA: TGTGCTCTTACGGCCTTCCTGGCTGGGGGATTCCCGTACACCGATAAACTCATCTTT.